This TCR beta chain was sequenced during a study of CD8 T cells in Susac syndrome. The CDR3 spans 17 residues. V lost 5 bases and J lost 4; bases outside the gene matches: 16. The germline V gene has CDR1 SGHTA and CDR2 FQGNSA. An amount of RNA that ranged from roughly 0.5 to 1 ug was reverse transcribed with random hexamers. Amplification of TCR beta CDR3 across 54 Vbeta and 13 Jbeta was performed with immunoSEQ multiplex PCR. TCRdb called the immunoSEQ multiplex PCR reads again in MiXCR, with one record for every CDR3 protein. The table includes approximately 110,000 distinct CDR3 sequences, roughly 93% detected once. Sequencing targeted TCR beta in T cells from blood (CD8+ and CD4+). The multiple sclerosis controls, all treatment-naive patients, had relapsing-remitting disease that was stable or active. TEMRA cells were FACS-enriched, unlike CD8+ and CD4+ T cells, which were negatively isolated.

Specimen: CD8+ T cells from PBMCs. The sequence derives from a human donor with multiple sclerosis. The chain combines TRBV7-2 with TRBJ2-7; 8 nucleotides agree with TRBD2. As DNA, the CDR3 is TGTGCCAGCAGCCCAGCAGGCCGAGCGGGAGTGCGATACGAGCAGTACGTC. Translating gives CASSPAGRAGVRYEQYV.